This T cell receptor (beta chain) emerged from a study of T-cell memory formation after mild COVID-19. The CDR3 has 14 amino acids. V lost 7 bases and J lost 2; bases outside the gene matches: 7. Germline V CDR1 and CDR2: KGHDR, SFDVKD. Ten or more counts support this clonotype. Each CDR3 protein gets one entry after TCRdb re-called the 5' RACE reads with MiXCR. The table lists roughly 600,000 distinct CDR3 sequences, 18% of them singletons, with 12% in the top ten. The V and J genes are TRBV24-1 and TRBJ2-7; TRBD1 matches 7 bases. This TCR came from an adult woman who had mild COVID-19 (a few samples of this study predate the infection). Cell type and time point are not known. The sequenced sample consisted of PBMCs or a T cell subset sorted from them (not recorded which). Written as DNA, the CDR3 is TGTGCCACCAGGTTGGGGACAGAGACCTACGAGCAGTACTTC. It specifies CATRLGTETYEQYF.